This T cell receptor (beta chain) emerged from a study of T cell responses to AZD1222 COVID-19 vaccine. Study overall: Second-dose intervals of approximately 4 or approximately 12 weeks were pooled. Overall study findings and caveats: Baseline serostatus was positive in only a handful of AZD1222 recipients.

The protocol was immunoSEQ multiplex PCR, while the TCRdb copy is restricted to in-frame clones and leaves out a portion. Of 150,000 or so clones listed, 80% to 90% were seen once; the top ten hold 4.5% to 6.5%. For this clone: What it binds is not known.

The origin of this receptor is an adult in good health. The material was peripheral blood, obtained on day 0 of AZD1222 vaccination.

The CDR3 region is CASSLGPLAANEQFF. CDR3 bases: TGTGCCAGCAGCTTAGGACCACTAGCGGCCAATGAGCAGTTCTTC. The rearrangement links TRBV7-3 to TRBJ2-1; 8 bases are a match to TRBD2. The CDR3 contains 15 residues. V shed 2 bases and J 6 bases; nucleotides not matched to a gene: 6. Per germline, CDR1 SGHTA and CDR2 FQGTGA.